This passage covers 2 T cell receptor beta chains from one sample sequenced in a study of cytomegalovirus exposure and HLA in healthy donors. The PCR was carried out with 60 Vbeta primers and 13 Jbeta primers. The protocol was immunoSEQ multiplex PCR, while the TCRdb copy is restricted to in-frame clones and leaves out a portion. Counted here are some 150,000 clones, 75% to 85% occurring once; the ten biggest clones make up under 3%. The specimen sequenced was PBMCs. These receptors originate from a woman aged 50 to 60 in good health and CMV-seronegative.

This chain connects TRBV7-2 to TRBJ2-2, with D possibly TRBD2 on 7 matching bases. The V and J ends lost 1 base and 0 bases respectively, with 12 bases between them. This CDR3 region has 17 residues. Germline values: CDR1 SGHTA, CDR2 FQGNSA. The DNA for the CDR3 is TGTGCCAGCAGCTTAGTCGGGGGGCCTACGAACACCGGGGAGCTGTTTTTT. Translated: CASSLVGGPTNTGELFF.

The CDR3 loop reads CASSLRSGPYEQYF. DNA of the CDR3: TGCGCCAGCAGTTTACGATCTGGGCCTTACGAGCAGTACTTC. The chain links TRBV5-1 to TRBJ2-7; D is uncertain. CDR1 SGHRS and CDR2 YFSETQ come from the germline V gene. CDR3 length equals 14 residues. V was cut by 5 bases and J by 4 bases, with 16 bases left in between.